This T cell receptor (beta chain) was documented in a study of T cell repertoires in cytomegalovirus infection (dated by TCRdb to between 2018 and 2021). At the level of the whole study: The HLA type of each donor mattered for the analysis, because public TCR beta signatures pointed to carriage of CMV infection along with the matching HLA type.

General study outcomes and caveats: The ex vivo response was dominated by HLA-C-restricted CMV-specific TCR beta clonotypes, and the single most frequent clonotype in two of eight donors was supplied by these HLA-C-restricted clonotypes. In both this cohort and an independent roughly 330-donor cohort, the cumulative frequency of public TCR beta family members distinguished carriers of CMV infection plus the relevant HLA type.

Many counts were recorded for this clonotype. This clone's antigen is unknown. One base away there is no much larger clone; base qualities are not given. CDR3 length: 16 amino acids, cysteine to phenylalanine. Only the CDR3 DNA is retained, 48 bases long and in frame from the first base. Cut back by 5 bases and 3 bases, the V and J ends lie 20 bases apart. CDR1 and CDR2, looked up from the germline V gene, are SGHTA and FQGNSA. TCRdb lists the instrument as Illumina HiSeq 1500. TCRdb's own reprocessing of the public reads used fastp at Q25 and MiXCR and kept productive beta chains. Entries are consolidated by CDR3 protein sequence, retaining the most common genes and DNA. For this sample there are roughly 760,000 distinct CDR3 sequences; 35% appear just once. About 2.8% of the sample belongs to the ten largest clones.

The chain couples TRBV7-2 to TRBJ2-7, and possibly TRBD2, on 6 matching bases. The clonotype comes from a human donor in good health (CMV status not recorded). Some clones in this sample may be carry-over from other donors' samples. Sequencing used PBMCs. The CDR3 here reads CASSPLRSGVFYEQYF. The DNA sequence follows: TGTGCCAGCAGCCCACTGAGATCGGGAGTTTTCTACGAGCAGTACTTC.